A selection of T cell receptor beta chains follows, all from one sample in a study of cytomegalovirus exposure and HLA in healthy donors. The method was immunoSEQ multiplex PCR; TCRdb's version includes in-frame clones alone and lacks a portion of them. The repertoire includes 76,000 or so clones, over 65% of them detected once, and roughly 16% sits in the top ten. Sequencing input: PBMCs. These receptors were collected from a middle-aged woman in good health and CMV-seropositive. Each CDR3 is given with its conserved first and last residue. A D gene is named only where the DNA matches it firmly. Clone size appears in some rows only: once, few, many, or a class for an expanded clone.

V,J,size,D,DNA,CDR3
TRBV18,TRBJ2-7,NA,NA,TGTGCCAGCTCACCCGGCGGGGACTACGAGCAGTACTTC,CASSPGGDYEQYF
TRBV7-6,TRBJ2-1,NA,TRBD2,TGTGCCAGCAGCTTACTAGCGGACATCTACAATGAGCAGTTCTTC,CASSLLADIYNEQFF
TRBV4-1,TRBJ1-6,few,TRBD1,TGCGCCAGCAGCCAATTAGGGACAGGGGAACAAAATTCACCCCTCCACTTT,CASSQLGTGEQNSPLHF
TRBV9,TRBJ2-7,once,TRBD1,TGTGCCAGCAGCATCCACAGGGCAGGGGGCGAGCAGTACTTC,CASSIHRAGGEQYF
TRBV5-1,TRBJ2-7,once,TRBD2,TGCGCCAGCAGCTTAATGACTAGCGGGAGTTCGTACGAGCAGTACTTC,CASSLMTSGSSYEQYF
TRBV5-6,TRBJ1-1,few,TRBD1,TGTGGCAGGAGCTTGTTCGGGACAGGGGGTCACACTGAAGCTTTCTTT,CGRSLFGTGGHTEAFF
TRBV27,TRBJ2-7,NA,TRBD1,TGTGCCAGCAGCCACACGCAGGGGACAGGGTACTACGAGCAGTACTTC,CASSHTQGTGYYEQYF
TRBV29-1,TRBJ2-1,NA,TRBD2,TGCAGCGTTGGACTAGCGGTTGAGCAGTTCTTC,CSVGLAVEQFF
TRBV5-6,TRBJ2-5,NA,TRBD1,TGTGCCAGCACCTGGTTCACCGGGACAGGGCAAGAGACCCAGTACTTC,CASTWFTGTGQETQYF
TRBV6-6,TRBJ1-5,NA,NA,TGTGCCAGCACCCTAGACAGTGCAAGGGCCCAGCCCCAGCATTTT,CASTLDSARAQPQHF
TRBV4-1,TRBJ1-2,NA,TRBD1,TGCGCCAGCAGCCAAGATAGCGGGACAGCCGTATATGGCTACACCTTC,CASSQDSGTAVYGYTF
TRBV7-8,TRBJ2-7,NA,NA,TGTGCCAGCAGCTTAGGAGGAGGACCCTGCGAGCTGTACTTC,CASSLGGGPCELYF
TRBV5-4,TRBJ1-2,NA,NA,TGTGCCAGCAGCTTGGGGAGACAGGCGGACACCTTC,CASSLGRQADTF
TRBV5-1,TRBJ2-6,once,TRBD1,TGCGCCAGCAGCGCGGGACAGGGCACTGGGGCCAACGTCCTGACTTTC,CASSAGQGTGANVLTF
TRBV7-8,TRBJ2-7,few,NA,TGTGCCAGCAGCCTAGGGGGAGGACCCTACGAGCAGTACTTC,CASSLGGGPYEQYF
TRBV6-5,TRBJ2-7,NA,NA,TGTGCCAGCAGTAAGCCCGTTCCTGACGAGCAGTACTTC,CASSKPVPDEQYF
TRBV19,TRBJ2-5,NA,NA,TGTGCCAGTACCGCCGGGATCGGCGGGACCCAGTACTTC,CASTAGIGGTQYF
TRBV5-1,TRBJ2-1,NA,NA,TGCGCCAGCAGCTTGACGTGGGGGGGCGGCCATGAGCAGTTCTTC,CASSLTWGGGHEQFF
TRBV4-1,TRBJ1-5,NA,NA,TGCGCCAGCAGCCAAGACTGGGCGGGTAGCAATCAGCCCCAGCATTTT,CASSQDWAGSNQPQHF
TRBV7-9,TRBJ2-7,few,NA,TGTGCCAGCAGCTTAGTCCGACAGGTGAGCTCCTACGAGCAGTACTTC,CASSLVRQVSSYEQYF
TRBV6-5,TRBJ2-7,NA,NA,TGTGCCAGCAGTTACCGTTACAGGGACCTTCGCTACGAGCAGTACTTC,CASSYRYRDLRYEQYF
TRBV10-3,TRBJ1-1,NA,TRBD1,TGTGCCATCAGTGAACGAGGGGGCGGAATGAACACTGAAGCTTTCTTT,CAISERGGGMNTEAFF
TRBV10-1,TRBJ2-3,NA,TRBD2,TGCGCCAGCAGTGGACCTGGGACTACCGGGGCAGATACGCAGTATTTT,CASSGPGTTGADTQYF
TRBV4-3,TRBJ2-7,once,NA,TGCGCCAGCAGCCAAGAAACGTCTAGCCTGATCTCCTACGAGCAGTACTTC,CASSQETSSLISYEQYF
TRBV4-3,TRBJ1-2,NA,TRBD1,TGCGCCAGCAGCCAAGATTGGGGACAGGGTCTAAAGGGCTACACCTTC,CASSQDWGQGLKGYTF
TRBV27,TRBJ1-5,NA,NA,TGTGCCAGCAGTTTACCCGGGGATAATCAGCCCCAGCATTTT,CASSLPGDNQPQHF
TRBV6-5,TRBJ1-3,NA,NA,TGTGCCAGCACTCAGGGGAACGGAAACACCATATATTTT,CASTQGNGNTIYF
TRBV5-1,TRBJ2-7,NA,TRBD1,TGCGCCAGCAGCCCTGCCTTGACAGGGGTGCTCTACGAGCAGTACTTC,CASSPALTGVLYEQYF
TRBV11-3,TRBJ1-1,NA,NA,TGTGCCAGCAGCTTGACAGTAAACACTGAAGCTTTCTTT,CASSLTVNTEAFF
TRBV7-2,TRBJ2-7,NA,TRBD1,TGTGCCAGCACCCCTATGGGGACAGGGACCTACGAGCAGTACTTC,CASTPMGTGTYEQYF
TRBV2,TRBJ2-1,NA,NA,TGTGCCAGCAGTGACGGGAGCGGGACAACCTACAATGAGCAGTTCTTC,CASSDGSGTTYNEQFF
TRBV10-1,TRBJ2-1,NA,NA,TGCGCCAGCCAAGAATGGGGAGTCTACAATGAGCAGTTCTTC,CASQEWGVYNEQFF
TRBV7-2,TRBJ2-5,NA,NA,TGTGCCAGCAGCTCCGGGACTACCGACAGGGAGACCCAGTACTTC,CASSSGTTDRETQYF
TRBV11-3,TRBJ2-2,NA,TRBD2,TGTGCCAGCAGCGCTGCCCTAGCGGGAATCTCCGGGGAGCTGTTTTTT,CASSAALAGISGELFF
TRBV6-5,TRBJ2-7,NA,TRBD2,TGTGCCAGCAGTTCAGCGGGAGGGTCCTACGAGCAGTACTTC,CASSSAGGSYEQYF
TRBV28,TRBJ2-5,few,TRBD1,TGTGCCAGCAGTTTAGGGACAGGGGCCCTAGAGGAGACCCAGTACTTC,CASSLGTGALEETQYF
TRBV5-4,TRBJ2-5,NA,TRBD1,TGTGCCAGCAGCCGATGGGACAGACGAGAGACCCAGTACTTC,CASSRWDRRETQYF
TRBV18,TRBJ1-1,NA,TRBD1,TGTGCCAGCTCACCACTAACAGGGGTCGAGGCTTTCTTT,CASSPLTGVEAFF
TRBV9,TRBJ2-7,NA,NA,TGTGCCAGCAGCCCCCGGACGGCCTGGAGGGAGCAGTACTTC,CASSPRTAWREQYF
TRBV9,TRBJ2-1,NA,TRBD1,TGTGCCAGCAGCCCCCGACAGGGATCCTACAATGAGCAGTTCTTC,CASSPRQGSYNEQFF
TRBV2,TRBJ1-1,NA,NA,TGTGCCAGCAGTGAATGGCGGGGGAAAGCTTTCTTT,CASSEWRGKAFF
TRBV2,TRBJ1-4,NA,TRBD1,TGTGCCAGCAGAGGGGACACCCAGGGGGGAAAACTGTTTTTT,CASRGDTQGGKLFF
TRBV29-1,TRBJ2-7,NA,NA,TGCAGCAGCCTGTCGCCTAACGCAGGGTCGGACGGATTC,CSSLSPNAGSDGF
TRBV25-1,TRBJ2-1,NA,NA,TGTGCCAGTCAAACCACGAGCACCTACAATGAGCAGTTCTTC,CASQTTSTYNEQFF
TRBV14,TRBJ2-7,NA,NA,TGTGCCAGCAGCCAAGGTGCAGGGGTGTCCTACGAGCAGTACTTC,CASSQGAGVSYEQYF
TRBV29-1,TRBJ2-7,NA,TRBD1,TGCAGCGTTGCCTTAGGACAGGGGGCATACGAGCAGTACTTC,CSVALGQGAYEQYF